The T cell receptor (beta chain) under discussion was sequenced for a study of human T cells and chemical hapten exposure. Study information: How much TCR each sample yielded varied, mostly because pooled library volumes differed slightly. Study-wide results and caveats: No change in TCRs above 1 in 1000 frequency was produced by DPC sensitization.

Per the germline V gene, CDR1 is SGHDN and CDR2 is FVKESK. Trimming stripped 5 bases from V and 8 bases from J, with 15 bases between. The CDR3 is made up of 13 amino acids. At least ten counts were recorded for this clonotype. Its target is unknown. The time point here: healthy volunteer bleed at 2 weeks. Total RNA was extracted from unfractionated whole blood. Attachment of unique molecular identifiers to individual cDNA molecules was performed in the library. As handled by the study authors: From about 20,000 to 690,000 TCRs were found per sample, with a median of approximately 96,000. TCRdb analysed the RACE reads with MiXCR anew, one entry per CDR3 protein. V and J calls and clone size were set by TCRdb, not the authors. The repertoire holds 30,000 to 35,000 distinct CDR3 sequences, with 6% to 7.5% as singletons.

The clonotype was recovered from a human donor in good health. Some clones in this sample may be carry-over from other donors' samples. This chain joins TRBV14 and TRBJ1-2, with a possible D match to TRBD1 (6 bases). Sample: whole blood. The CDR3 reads CASSSQGSSGYTF. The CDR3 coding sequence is TGTGCCAGCAGCTCACAGGGATCGAGCGGCTACACCTTC.